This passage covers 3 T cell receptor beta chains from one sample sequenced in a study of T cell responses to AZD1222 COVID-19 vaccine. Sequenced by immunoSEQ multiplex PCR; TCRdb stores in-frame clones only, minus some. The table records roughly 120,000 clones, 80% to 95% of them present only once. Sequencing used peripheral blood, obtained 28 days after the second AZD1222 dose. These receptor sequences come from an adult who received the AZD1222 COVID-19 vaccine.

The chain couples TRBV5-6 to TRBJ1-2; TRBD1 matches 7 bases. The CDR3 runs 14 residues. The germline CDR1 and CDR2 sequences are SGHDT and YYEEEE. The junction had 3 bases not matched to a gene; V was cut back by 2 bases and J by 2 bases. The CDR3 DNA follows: TGTGCCAGCAGCTTAGGGGGCTTCAACTATGGCTACACCTTC. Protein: CASSLGGFNYGYTF.

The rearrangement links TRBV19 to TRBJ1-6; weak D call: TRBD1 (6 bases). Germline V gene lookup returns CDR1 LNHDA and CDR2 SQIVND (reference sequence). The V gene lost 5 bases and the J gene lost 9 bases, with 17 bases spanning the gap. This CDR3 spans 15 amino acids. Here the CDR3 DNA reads TGTGCCAGTAGTCGATCACAGGGTATGGGTTCACCCCTCCACTTT. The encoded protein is CASSRSQGMGSPLHF.

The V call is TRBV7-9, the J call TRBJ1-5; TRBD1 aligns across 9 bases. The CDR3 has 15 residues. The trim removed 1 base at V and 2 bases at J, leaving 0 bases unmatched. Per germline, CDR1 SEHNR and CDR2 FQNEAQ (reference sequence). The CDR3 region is CASSLGTGGNQPQHF. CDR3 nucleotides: TGTGCCAGCAGCTTAGGGACAGGGGGCAATCAGCCCCAGCATTTT.